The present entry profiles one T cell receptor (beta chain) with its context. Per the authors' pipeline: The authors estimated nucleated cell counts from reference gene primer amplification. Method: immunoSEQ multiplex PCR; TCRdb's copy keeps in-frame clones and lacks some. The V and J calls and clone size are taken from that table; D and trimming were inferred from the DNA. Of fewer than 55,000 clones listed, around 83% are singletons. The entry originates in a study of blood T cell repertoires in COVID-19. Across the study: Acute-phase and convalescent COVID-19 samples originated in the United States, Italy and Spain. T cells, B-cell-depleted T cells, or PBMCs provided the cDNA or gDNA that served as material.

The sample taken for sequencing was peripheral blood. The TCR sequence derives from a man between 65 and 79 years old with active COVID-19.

The CDR3 DNA reads as TGTGCCACTATACGGGACAGGACCATGAACACTGAAGCTTTCTTT. Its translation: CATIRDRTMNTEAFF. The J gene is TRBJ1-1, the V gene TRBV24-1; 8 bases map to TRBD1. The V and J ends lost 10 bases and 0 bases, in that order; junction bases with no gene match: 9. The CDR3 loop spans 15 amino acids. Germline CDR1 KGHDR, CDR2 SFDVKD.